These T cell receptor beta chains were read from a single sample in a study of long-term antiretroviral therapy in people with HIV. The table came from immunoSEQ multiplex PCR; TCRdb's copy has only in-frame clones and leaves some out. The sample consists of roughly 28,000 clones, about 88% of them appearing once. Sequences were derived from unsorted PBMCs, sampled 2.6 to 2.8 years after starting antiretroviral therapy. Receptors were obtained from a man in his forties with HIV. Each CDR3 is given with its conserved first and last residue. D genes are given only for firm matches. Expanded clones are given a class, and other clones once, few, many or no size at all.

size,V,D,J,CDR3,DNA
NA,TRBV4-1,TRBD1,TRBJ2-6,CASSQDDRVGANVLTF,TGCGCCAGCAGCCAAGATGACAGGGTCGGGGCCAACGTCCTGACTTTC
NA,TRBV7-3,TRBD2,TRBJ2-1,CASSPGLLYNEQFF,TGTGCCAGCAGCCCGGGACTACTATACAATGAGCAGTTCTTC
NA,TRBV6-1,TRBD1,TRBJ1-3,CASMDRGNSGNTIYF,TGTGCCAGCATGGACAGGGGGAACTCTGGAAACACCATATATTTT
NA,TRBV9,TRBD1,TRBJ2-3,CASSESWDRPTDTQYF,TGTGCCAGCAGCGAGTCTTGGGACAGACCCACAGATACGCAGTATTTT
NA,TRBV28,TRBD1,TRBJ1-2,CASSTPGQGFFGYTF,TGTGCCAGCAGTACGCCGGGACAGGGATTTTTTGGCTACACCTTC
NA,TRBV4-3,TRBD2,TRBJ2-2,CASSQEDLAGGYTGELFF,TGCGCCAGCAGCCAAGAAGATCTAGCGGGGGGGTACACCGGGGAGCTGTTTTTT
NA,TRBV27,NA,TRBJ1-1,CASSFEGNTEAFF,TGTGCCAGCAGTTTTGAGGGGAACACTGAAGCTTTCTTT
NA,TRBV6-6,NA,TRBJ1-1,CASSYMVNTEAFF,TGTGCCAGCAGTTACATGGTGAACACTGAAGCTTTCTTT
NA,TRBV11-2,NA,TRBJ2-2,CASSPSTGELFF,TGTGCCAGCAGCCCCTCCACCGGGGAGCTGTTTTTT
NA,TRBV7-9,TRBD1,TRBJ1-2,CASSPPGTGVGGYTF,TGTGCCAGCAGCCCACCCGGGACAGGCGTCGGTGGCTACACCTTC
few,TRBV13,NA,TRBJ2-2,CASITLTGELFF,TGTGCCAGCATTACCCTCACCGGGGAGCTGTTTTTT
NA,TRBV5-1,NA,TRBJ1-3,CASSSGSSGNTIYF,TGCGCCAGCAGCTCCGGCTCCTCTGGAAACACCATATATTTT
NA,TRBV4-2,TRBD1,TRBJ2-4,CASSQDPGQGGEYF,TGTGCCAGCAGCCAAGATCCCGGACAGGGGGGAGAGTACTTC
few,TRBV6-4,NA,TRBJ1-2,CASSENRVSGYTF,TGTGCCAGCAGTGAAAACAGGGTATCTGGCTACACCTTC
NA,TRBV27,TRBD2,TRBJ2-1,CASSDSGSVHNEQFF,TGTGCCAGCAGTGATAGCGGGAGTGTACACAATGAGCAGTTCTTC
NA,TRBV6-1,NA,TRBJ2-3,CASSGMTDTQYF,TGTGCCAGCAGTGGCATGACAGATACGCAGTATTTT
NA,TRBV30,NA,TRBJ1-1,CAWSVGSTGMNTEAFF,TGTGCCTGGAGTGTAGGTTCGACAGGTATGAACACTGAAGCTTTCTTT
NA,TRBV5-1,TRBD1,TRBJ2-7,CASSSWDSAYEQYF,TGCGCCAGCAGCTCCTGGGACAGCGCCTACGAGCAGTACTTC
NA,TRBV29-1,NA,TRBJ2-7,CSVEDRGGEYEQYF,TGCAGCGTTGAAGATCGAGGCGGGGAATACGAGCAGTACTTC
NA,TRBV12-5,TRBD2,TRBJ2-2,CASGLVLETSGDSNTGELFF,TGTGCTAGTGGTTTGGTACTAGAGACTAGCGGGGACTCGAACACCGGGGAGCTGTTTTTT